This is a list of T cell receptor beta chains from one sample in a study of identical twins. MiXCR was run by TCRdb on the 5' RACE reads, yielding one entry per CDR3 protein. The table records roughly 1,500,000 distinct CDR3 sequences, less than 40% of them present only once. The specimen was cord blood. The receptors were sampled from a newborn girl in good health. Both conserved end residues are part of each CDR3. The order of the fields is CDR3 protein, CDR3 DNA, D gene, V gene, clone size, J gene. A D gene is named only where the DNA matches it firmly. The size entry is marked missing in some rows and otherwise reads once, few, many or a size class.

cdr3_aa: CASSLSPGRETQYF
cdr3_nt: TGTGCCAGCAGCTTGTCCCCAGGGCGGGAGACCCAGTACTTC
d_call: -
v_call: TRBV7-2
clone_size: -
j_call: TRBJ2-5

cdr3_aa: CASSSTSGGHSSYNEQFF
cdr3_nt: TGCGCCAGCAGCTCGACTAGCGGGGGCCATAGCTCCTACAATGAGCAGTTCTTC
d_call: TRBD2
v_call: TRBV4-1
clone_size: few
j_call: TRBJ2-1

cdr3_aa: CASLSRAFYEQYF
cdr3_nt: TGTGCCAGCCTTAGCCGGGCCTTCTACGAGCAGTACTTC
d_call: -
v_call: TRBV6-1
clone_size: -
j_call: TRBJ2-7

cdr3_aa: CSAPNRGIWNTEAFF
cdr3_nt: TGCAGTGCACCGAACAGGGGAATCTGGAACACTGAAGCTTTCTTT
d_call: TRBD1
v_call: TRBV20-1
clone_size: few
j_call: TRBJ1-1

cdr3_aa: CASSSVKDRRANYGYTF
cdr3_nt: TGTGCCAGCAGCTCGGTGAAAGACAGGCGAGCTAACTATGGCTACACCTTC
d_call: -
v_call: TRBV11-2
clone_size: -
j_call: TRBJ1-2

cdr3_aa: CASSIGQFSYNEQFF
cdr3_nt: TGTGCCAGTAGTATAGGACAGTTCTCCTACAATGAGCAGTTCTTC
d_call: -
v_call: TRBV19
clone_size: few
j_call: TRBJ2-1

cdr3_aa: CASSSGTGVFSGAKNIQYF
cdr3_nt: TGTGCCAGCAGCTCCGGGACAGGGGTATTTTCCGGAGCCAAAAACATTCAGTACTTC
d_call: TRBD1
v_call: TRBV11-2
clone_size: -
j_call: TRBJ2-4

cdr3_aa: CASFSGAGPTDTQYF
cdr3_nt: TGCGCCAGCTTTAGCGGGGCGGGGCCCACAGATACGCAGTATTTT
d_call: TRBD2
v_call: TRBV5-1
clone_size: few
j_call: TRBJ2-3

cdr3_aa: CASSLVDRESYYNEQFF
cdr3_nt: TGTGCCAGCAGCTTAGTCGACAGGGAATCATACTACAATGAGCAGTTCTTC
d_call: TRBD1
v_call: TRBV7-9
clone_size: -
j_call: TRBJ2-1

cdr3_aa: CASSPTSGGPSYEQYF
cdr3_nt: TGTGCCAGCAGCCCAACTAGCGGGGGCCCTTCCTACGAGCAGTACTTC
d_call: TRBD2
v_call: TRBV13
clone_size: few
j_call: TRBJ2-7

cdr3_aa: CSARDVESYEQFF
cdr3_nt: TGCAGTGCTAGAGATGTAGAGAGTTATGAGCAGTTCTTC
d_call: -
v_call: TRBV20-1
clone_size: -
j_call: TRBJ2-1

cdr3_aa: CASSVVGVNTEAFF
cdr3_nt: TGTGCCAGCAGCGTAGTGGGGGTGAACACTGAAGCTTTCTTT
d_call: -
v_call: TRBV9
clone_size: -
j_call: TRBJ1-1

cdr3_aa: CASSMWGELYNEQYF
cdr3_nt: TGTGCCAGTAGTATGTGGGGGGAGCTCTACAATGAGCAGTACTTC
d_call: -
v_call: TRBV19
clone_size: -
j_call: TRBJ2-7

cdr3_aa: CASSPRPKGSYEQYF
cdr3_nt: TGTGCCAGCAGCCCCCGTCCCAAGGGGTCCTACGAGCAGTACTTC
d_call: -
v_call: TRBV7-8
clone_size: few
j_call: TRBJ2-7

cdr3_aa: CASSLVSLSTDTQYF
cdr3_nt: TGTGCCAGCAGCTTAGTATCCCTTAGCACAGATACGCAGTATTTT
d_call: -
v_call: TRBV7-8
clone_size: -
j_call: TRBJ2-3